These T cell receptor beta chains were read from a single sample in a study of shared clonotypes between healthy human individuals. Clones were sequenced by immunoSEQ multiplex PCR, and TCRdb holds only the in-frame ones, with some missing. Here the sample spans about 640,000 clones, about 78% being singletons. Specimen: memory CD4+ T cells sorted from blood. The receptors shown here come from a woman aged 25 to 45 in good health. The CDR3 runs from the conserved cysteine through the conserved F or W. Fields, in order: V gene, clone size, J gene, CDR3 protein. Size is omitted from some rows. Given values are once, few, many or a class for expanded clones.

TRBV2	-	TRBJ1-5	CASSEASVARANQPQHF
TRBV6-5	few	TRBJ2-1	CASSYSGLAGVSEQFF
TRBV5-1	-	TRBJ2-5	CASSLDGGRETQYF
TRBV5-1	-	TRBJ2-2	CASSTSGRANTGELFF
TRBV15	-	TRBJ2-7	CATSRIELISGTYEQYF
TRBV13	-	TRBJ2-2	CASSSNNRVSTGELFF
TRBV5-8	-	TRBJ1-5	CASSPGGWQGPQHF
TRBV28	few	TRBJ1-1	CASSSGHPNTEAFF
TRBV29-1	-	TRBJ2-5	CSVMGTEETQYF
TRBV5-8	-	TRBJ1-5	CASGDRNSNQPQHF
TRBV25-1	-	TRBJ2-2	CASSGGPGELFF
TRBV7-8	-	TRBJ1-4	CASSLAGLGEKLFF
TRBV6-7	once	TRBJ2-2	CASPHTGELFF
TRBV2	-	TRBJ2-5	CASSGGLAGVKGETQYF
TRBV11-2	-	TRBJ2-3	CASSLVMGENTQYF
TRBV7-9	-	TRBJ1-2	CASSLTGMSYGYTF
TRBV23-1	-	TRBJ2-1	CASSQSFDSYNEQFF
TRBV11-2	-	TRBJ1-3	CASSLQTGSSGNTIYF
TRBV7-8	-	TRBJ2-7	CASSSPTSGSSYEQYF
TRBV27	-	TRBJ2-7	CASRTNTYEQYF
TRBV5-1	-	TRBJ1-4	CASSLGVQGANEKLFF
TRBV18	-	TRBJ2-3	CASSERDTQYF
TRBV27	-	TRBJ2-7	CASSFLGGSYEQYF
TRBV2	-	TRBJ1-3	CASRPDRGLRNTIYF
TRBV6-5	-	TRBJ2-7	CASSSTGSTYEQYF
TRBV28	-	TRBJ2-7	CASSFLYEQYF
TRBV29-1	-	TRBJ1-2	CSVVGQYYGYTF